This T cell receptor (beta chain) was sequenced for a study of T cell responses to AZD1222 COVID-19 vaccine. General study results and limits: The reported proportion of spike-specific TCRs targeting unmutated variant regions was nearly half.

About this clone: Its antigen is unknown.

Trimming took off 4 bases at V and 1 base at J, with 14 bases between the two ends. Germline CDR1 is SGHRS and CDR2 is YFSETQ. The CDR3 is 15 residues long. The assay was immunoSEQ multiplex PCR, and TCRdb's table has in-frame clones only and misses some. Of about 150,000 clones listed, around 91% are singletons. The TCR originated in an adult in good health. The V and J genes are TRBV5-1 and TRBJ2-5; the D is unclear. The material was peripheral blood, obtained on day 0 of AZD1222 vaccination. CDR3: CASSTHAQSQETQYF. The CDR3 DNA reads TGCGCCAGCAGCACCCACGCCCAAAGCCAAGAGACCCAGTACTTC.